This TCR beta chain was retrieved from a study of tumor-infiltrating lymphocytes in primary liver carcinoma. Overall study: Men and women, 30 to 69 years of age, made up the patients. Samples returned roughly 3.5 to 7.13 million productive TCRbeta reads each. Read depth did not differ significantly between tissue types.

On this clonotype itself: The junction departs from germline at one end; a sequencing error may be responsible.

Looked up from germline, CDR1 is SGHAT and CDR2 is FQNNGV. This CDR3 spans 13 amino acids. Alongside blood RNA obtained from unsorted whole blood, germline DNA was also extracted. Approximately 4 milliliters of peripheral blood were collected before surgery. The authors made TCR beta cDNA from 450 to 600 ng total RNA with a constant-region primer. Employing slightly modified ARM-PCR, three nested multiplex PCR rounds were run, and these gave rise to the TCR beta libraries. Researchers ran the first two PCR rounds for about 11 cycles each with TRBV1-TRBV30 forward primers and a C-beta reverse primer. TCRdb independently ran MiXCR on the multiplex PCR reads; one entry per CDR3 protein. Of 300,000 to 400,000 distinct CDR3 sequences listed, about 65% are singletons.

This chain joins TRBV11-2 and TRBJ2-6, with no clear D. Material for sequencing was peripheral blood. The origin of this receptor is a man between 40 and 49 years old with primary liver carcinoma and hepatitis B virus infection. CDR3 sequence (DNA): TGTGCCACCAGCTCGTCTGGAGCCAACGTCCTGACTTTC. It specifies CATSSSGANVLTF.